The T cell receptor (beta chain) under discussion was sequenced for a study of blood T cell repertoires in COVID-19. Looking at the study overall: Acute-phase and convalescent COVID-19 samples originated in the United States, Italy and Spain. The cDNA or gDNA used as material had been derived from T cells, B-cell-depleted T cells, or PBMCs.

Germline V lookup: CDR1 LNHNV, CDR2 YYDKDF (reference sequence). Trimming removed 2 bases from V and 7 bases from J; junction bases left unmatched: 9. This CDR3 has 16 residues. How the authors handled the data: The authors estimated nucleated cell counts from reference gene primer amplification. Clones were read by immunoSEQ multiplex PCR, and TCRdb kept only the in-frame ones, dropping some. Clonal size and the V and J genes are those of that table, whereas D and trimming came from the DNA. The table records approximately 230,000 clones, approximately 82% of them present only once. The sequence was obtained from a man older than 75 with acute or convalescent COVID-19. The gene calls are TRBV15 and TRBJ2-3, with 10 bases aligning to TRBD2. The sample was peripheral blood. CDR3 protein: CATSRRVAGGSHTQYF. In nucleotides, the CDR3 is TGTGCCACCAGCAGAAGAGTAGCGGGAGGCTCGCATACGCAGTATTTT.